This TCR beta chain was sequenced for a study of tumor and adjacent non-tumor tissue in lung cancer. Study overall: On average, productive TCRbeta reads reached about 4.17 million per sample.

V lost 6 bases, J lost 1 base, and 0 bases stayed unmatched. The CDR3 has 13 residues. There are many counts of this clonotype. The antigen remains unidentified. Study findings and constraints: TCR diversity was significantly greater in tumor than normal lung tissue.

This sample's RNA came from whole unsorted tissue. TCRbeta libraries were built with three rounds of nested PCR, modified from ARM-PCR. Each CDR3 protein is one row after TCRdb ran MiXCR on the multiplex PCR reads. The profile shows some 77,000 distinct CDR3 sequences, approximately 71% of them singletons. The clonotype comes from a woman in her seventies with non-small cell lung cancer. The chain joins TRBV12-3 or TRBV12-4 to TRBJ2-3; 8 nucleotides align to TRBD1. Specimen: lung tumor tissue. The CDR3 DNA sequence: TGTGCCAGCAGGACAGGGGGCACAGATACGCAGTATTTT. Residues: CASRTGGTDTQYF.